This record concerns one T cell receptor beta chain sequence. The sample belongs to a study of CD8+ T cells in alopecia areata. Treatment here: oral pan-JAK inhibitor, 5-10 mg twice daily. Germline V CDR1 and CDR2: KGHSH, LQKENI. V lost 2 bases and J lost 6; bases outside the gene matches: 7. The CDR3 loop spans 15 amino acids. Following RNA extraction, reverse transcription yielded cDNA that acted as the sequencing template. Measured with immunoSEQ multiplex PCR; TCRdb has only the in-frame clones, and not every one. The sample holds approximately 180,000 clones, roughly 58% seen once. This sequence originates from a human donor with alopecia areata. Sequenced here: CD4+ T cells sorted from blood, sampled at approximately week 60, from a patient treated with tofacitinib. V is TRBV18 and J is TRBJ1-5; 7 bases line up with TRBD1. In DNA form, the CDR3 reads TGTGCCAGCTCACCAACAGGGGATAAGTCTCAGCCCCAGCATTTT. Amino acid sequence: CASSPTGDKSQPQHF.